One T cell receptor beta chain is described in this entry. No antigen is known for it. The entry originates in a study of cytomegalovirus exposure and HLA in healthy donors. The study's findings and limits: Subsequent analysis found a tendency for first-cohort TCR clusters to co-occur within the 120 or so validation repertoires. With high specificity and sensitivity, the classifier reportedly diagnosed cytomegalovirus status. In vitro work confirmed that three CMV-associated chains recognize CMV antigens.

Libraries were prepared by immunoSEQ multiplex PCR; TCRdb keeps only in-frame clonotypes and omits some of them. This sample has under 200,000 clones; 91% occur once, and the top ten carry roughly 3%. V lost 2 bases to trimming and J lost 5 bases; unmatched junction nucleotides: 3. CDR1 and CDR2 (germline): MDHEN, SYDVKM. The CDR3 runs to 14 residues. This sequence originates from a woman younger than 35 in good health and CMV-seropositive. Input material: PBMCs. The rearrangement joins TRBV28 to TRBJ1-2; 9 bases are shared with TRBD1. The CDR3 protein is CASSLNRGRYGYTF. In DNA, the CDR3 is TGTGCCAGCAGTTTAAACAGGGGGCGGTATGGCTACACCTTC.